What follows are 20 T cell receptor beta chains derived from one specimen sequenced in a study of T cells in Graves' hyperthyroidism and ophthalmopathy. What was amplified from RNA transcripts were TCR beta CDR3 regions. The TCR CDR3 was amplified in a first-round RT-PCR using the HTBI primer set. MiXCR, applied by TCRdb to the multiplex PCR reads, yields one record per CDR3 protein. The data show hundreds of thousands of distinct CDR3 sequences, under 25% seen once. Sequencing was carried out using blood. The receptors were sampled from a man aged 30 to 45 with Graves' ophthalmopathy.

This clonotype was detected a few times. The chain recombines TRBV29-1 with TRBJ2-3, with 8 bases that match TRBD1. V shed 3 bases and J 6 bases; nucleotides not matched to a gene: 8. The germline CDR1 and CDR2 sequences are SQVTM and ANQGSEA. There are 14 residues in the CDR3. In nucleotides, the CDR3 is TGCAGCGTTGAGCCGGACAGGGTCGTGGATACGCAGTATTTT. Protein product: CSVEPDRVVDTQYF.

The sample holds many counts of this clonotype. CDR3 nucleotides: TGTGCCAGCAGCCATCTAGCGGGAGGGAGGAATGAGCAGTTCTTC. Protein product: CASSHLAGGRNEQFF. The rearrangement links TRBV3-1 to TRBJ2-1; 12 nucleotides agree with TRBD2. The CDR3 loop spans 15 amino acids. J was trimmed by 7 bases and V by 3 bases; bases with no gene match: 4. Looked up from germline, CDR1 is LGHDT and CDR2 is YNNKEL (reference sequence).

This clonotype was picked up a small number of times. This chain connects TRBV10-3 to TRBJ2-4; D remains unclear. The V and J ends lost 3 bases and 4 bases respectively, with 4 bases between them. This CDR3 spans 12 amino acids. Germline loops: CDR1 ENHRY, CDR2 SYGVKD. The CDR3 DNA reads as TGTGCCATCAGTGAAAAGAAAAACATTCAGTACTTC. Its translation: CAISEKKNIQYF.

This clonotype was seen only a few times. The CDR3: CASSAFGVGNTEAFF. CDR3 in DNA: TGTGCCAGCAGCGCTTTCGGGGTGGGGAACACTGAAGCTTTCTTT. This chain connects TRBV9 to TRBJ1-1; D is unclear. This CDR3 comprises 15 residues. Trimming took off 3 bases at V and 1 base at J, with 13 bases between the two ends. CDR1 is SGDLS, CDR2 YYNGEE, per germline.

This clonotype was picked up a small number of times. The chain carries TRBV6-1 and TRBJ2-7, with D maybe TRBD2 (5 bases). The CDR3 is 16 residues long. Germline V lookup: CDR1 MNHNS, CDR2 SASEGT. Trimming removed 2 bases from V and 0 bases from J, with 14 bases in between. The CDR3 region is CASSETKRCSSYEQYF. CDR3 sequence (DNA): TGTGCCAGCAGTGAAACCAAGCGGTGCAGCTCCTACGAGCAGTACTTC.

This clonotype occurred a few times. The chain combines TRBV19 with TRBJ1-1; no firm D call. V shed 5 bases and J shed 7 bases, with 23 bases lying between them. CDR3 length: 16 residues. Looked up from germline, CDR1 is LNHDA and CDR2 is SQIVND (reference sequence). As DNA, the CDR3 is TGTGCCAGTAGTCCGACTCAGGACCGCGTTGGTGGTGAAGCTTTCTTT. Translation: CASSPTQDRVGGEAFF.

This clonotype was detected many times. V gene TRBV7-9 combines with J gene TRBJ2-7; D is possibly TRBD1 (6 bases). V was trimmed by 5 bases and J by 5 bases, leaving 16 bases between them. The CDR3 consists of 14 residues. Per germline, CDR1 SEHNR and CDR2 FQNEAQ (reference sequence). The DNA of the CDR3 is TGTGCCAGCAGCCCGCAGACAGGTCCGGACGAGCAGTACTTC. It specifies CASSPQTGPDEQYF.

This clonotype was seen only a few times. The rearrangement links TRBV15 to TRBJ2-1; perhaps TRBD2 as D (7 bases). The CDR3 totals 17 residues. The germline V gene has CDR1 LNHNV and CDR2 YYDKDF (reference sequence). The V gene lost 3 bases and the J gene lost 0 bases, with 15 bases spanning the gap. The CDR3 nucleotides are TGTGCCACCAGCAGGAGGAGGGGGGGGAGCTCCTACAATGAGCAGTTCTTC. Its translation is CATSRRRGGSSYNEQFF.

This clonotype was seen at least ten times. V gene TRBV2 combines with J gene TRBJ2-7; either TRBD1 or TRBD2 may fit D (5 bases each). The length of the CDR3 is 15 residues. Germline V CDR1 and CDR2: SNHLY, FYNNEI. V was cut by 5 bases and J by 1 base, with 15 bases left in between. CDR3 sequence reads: CASSTGRGASYEQYF. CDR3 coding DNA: TGTGCCAGCAGTACTGGACGAGGGGCATCCTACGAGCAGTACTTC.

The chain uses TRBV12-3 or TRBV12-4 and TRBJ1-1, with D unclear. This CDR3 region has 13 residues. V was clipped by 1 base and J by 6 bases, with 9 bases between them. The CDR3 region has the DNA TGTGCCAGCAGTTTAGTGGAGACTTCTGAAGCTTTCTTT. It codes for CASSLVETSEAFF.

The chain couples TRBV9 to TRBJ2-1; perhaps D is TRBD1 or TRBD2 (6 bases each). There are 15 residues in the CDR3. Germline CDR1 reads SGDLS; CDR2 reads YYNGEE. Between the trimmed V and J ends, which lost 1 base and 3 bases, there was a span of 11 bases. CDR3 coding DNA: TGTGCCAGCAGCGTATCGGGGGCCAACTACAATGAGCAGTTCTTC. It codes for CASSVSGANYNEQFF.

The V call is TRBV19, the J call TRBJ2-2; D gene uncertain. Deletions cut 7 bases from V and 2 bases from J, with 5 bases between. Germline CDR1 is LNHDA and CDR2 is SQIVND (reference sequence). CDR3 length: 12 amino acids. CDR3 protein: CASTPNTGELFF. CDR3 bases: TGTGCCAGTACCCCTAACACCGGGGAGCTGTTTTTT.

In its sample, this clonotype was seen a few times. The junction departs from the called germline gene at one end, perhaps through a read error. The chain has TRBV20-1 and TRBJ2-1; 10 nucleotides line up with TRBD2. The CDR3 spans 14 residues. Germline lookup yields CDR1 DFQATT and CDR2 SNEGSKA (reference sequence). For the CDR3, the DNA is TGCAGTGCCAGAGGGCCTAGCGGGAGTAATGAGCAGTTCTTC. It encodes CSARGPSGSNEQFF.

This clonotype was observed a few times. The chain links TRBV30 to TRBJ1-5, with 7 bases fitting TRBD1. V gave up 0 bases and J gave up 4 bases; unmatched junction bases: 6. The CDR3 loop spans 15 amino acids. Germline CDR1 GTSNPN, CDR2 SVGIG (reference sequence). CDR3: CAWSVQGKVNQPQHF. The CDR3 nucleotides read TGTGCCTGGAGTGTACAGGGGAAGGTTAATCAGCCCCAGCATTTT.

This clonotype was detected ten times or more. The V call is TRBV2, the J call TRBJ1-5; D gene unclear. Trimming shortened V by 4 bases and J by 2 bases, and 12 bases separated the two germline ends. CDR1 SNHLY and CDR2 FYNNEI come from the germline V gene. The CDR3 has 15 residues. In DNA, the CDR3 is TGTGCCAGCAGTGCCGATAGGGCCGGCAATCAGCCCCAGCATTTT. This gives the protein CASSADRAGNQPQHF. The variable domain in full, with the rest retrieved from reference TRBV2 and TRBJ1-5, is EPEVTQTPSHQVTQMGQEVILRCVPISNHLYFYWYRQILGQKVEFLVSFYNNEISEKSEIFDDQFSVERPDGSNFTLKIRSTKLEDSAMYFCASSADRAGNQPQHFGDGTRLSIL.

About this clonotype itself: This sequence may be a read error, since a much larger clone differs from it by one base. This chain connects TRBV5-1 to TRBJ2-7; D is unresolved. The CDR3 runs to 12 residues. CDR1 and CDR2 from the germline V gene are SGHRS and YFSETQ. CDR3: CAGSLYRDEQYF. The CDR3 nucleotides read TGCGCCGGCAGCTTGTATCGTGACGAGCAGTACTTC.

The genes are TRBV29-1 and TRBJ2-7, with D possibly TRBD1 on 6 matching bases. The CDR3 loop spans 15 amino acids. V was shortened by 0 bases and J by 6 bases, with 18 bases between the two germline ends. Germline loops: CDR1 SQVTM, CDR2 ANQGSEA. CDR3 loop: CSVEDLRGHLTEQYF. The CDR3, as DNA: TGCAGCGTTGAAGATCTTCGGGGACACCTTACCGAGCAGTACTTC.

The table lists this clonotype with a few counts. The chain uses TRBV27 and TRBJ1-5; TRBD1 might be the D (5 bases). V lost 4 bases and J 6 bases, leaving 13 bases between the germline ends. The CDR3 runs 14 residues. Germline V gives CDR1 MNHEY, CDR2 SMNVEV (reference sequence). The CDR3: CASSSAGLGQPQHF. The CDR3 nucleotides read TGTGCCAGCAGTTCCGCGGGGCTGGGTCAGCCCCAGCATTTT.

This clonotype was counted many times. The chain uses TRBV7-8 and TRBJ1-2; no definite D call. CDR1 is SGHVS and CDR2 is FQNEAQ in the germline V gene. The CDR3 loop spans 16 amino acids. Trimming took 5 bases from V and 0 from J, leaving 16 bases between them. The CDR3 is CASSLTLLNPNYGYTF. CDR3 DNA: TGTGCCAGCAGCCTAACCCTACTCAATCCTAACTATGGCTACACCTTC.

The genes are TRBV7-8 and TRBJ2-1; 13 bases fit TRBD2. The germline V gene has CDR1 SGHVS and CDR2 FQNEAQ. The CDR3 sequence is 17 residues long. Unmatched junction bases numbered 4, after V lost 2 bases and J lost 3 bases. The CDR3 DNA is TGTGCCAGCAGCTTACGAAGGACTAGCGGGAGCTACAATGAGCAGTTCTTC. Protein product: CASSLRRTSGSYNEQFF. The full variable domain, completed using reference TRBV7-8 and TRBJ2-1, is GAGVSQSPRYKVAKRGQDVALRCDPISGHVSLFWYQQALGQGPEFLTYFQNEAQLDKSGLPSDRFFAERPEGSVSTLKIQRTQQEDSAVYLCASSLRRTSGSYNEQFFGPGTRLTVL.